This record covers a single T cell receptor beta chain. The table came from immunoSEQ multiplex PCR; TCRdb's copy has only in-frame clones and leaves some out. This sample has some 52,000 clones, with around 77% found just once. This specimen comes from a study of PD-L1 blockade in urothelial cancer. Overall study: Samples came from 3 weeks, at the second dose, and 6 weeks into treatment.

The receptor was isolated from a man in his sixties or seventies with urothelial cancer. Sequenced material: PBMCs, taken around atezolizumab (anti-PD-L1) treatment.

The DNA of the CDR3 is TGTGCCAGCGGCCAGCGGGGGGGTCAGCAGTACTTC. Amino acids: CASGQRGGQQYF. The chain uses TRBV7-2 and TRBJ2-7, with TRBD2 matching 10 bases. Per germline, CDR1 SGHTA and CDR2 FQGNSA. The CDR3 has 12 amino acids. The junction had 6 bases not matched to a gene; V was cut back by 8 bases and J by 8 bases. Variable domain in full (rest from reference TRBV7-2 and TRBJ2-7): GAGVSQSPSNKVTEKGKDVELRCDPISGHTALYWYRQSLGQGLEFLIYFQGNSAPDKSGLPSDRFSAERTGGSVSTLTIQRTQQEDSAVYLCASGQRGGQQYFGPGTRLTVT.